The 24 T cell receptor beta chains presented below share a single source sample, sequenced in a study of long-term antiretroviral therapy in people with HIV. Sequencing relied on immunoSEQ assay v3.0, run at survey level. The protocol was immunoSEQ multiplex PCR, while the TCRdb copy is restricted to in-frame clones and leaves out a portion. The sample includes tens of thousands of clones, 90% to 95% seen only once; the top ten take less than 3.5%. Sequenced here: unsorted PBMCs, sampled 3.7 years after starting antiretroviral therapy. The source is a woman aged 50 to 60 with HIV.

The chain recombines TRBV27 with TRBJ2-2; D uncertain. The germline gives CDR1 MNHEY, CDR2 SMNVEV (reference sequence). Trimming left V 3 bases short and J 6 bases short, with 14 bases between. This CDR3 comprises 15 residues. The CDR3 here is CASSLVPYPPGELFF. As DNA, the CDR3 is TGTGCCAGCAGTTTGGTCCCGTATCCTCCCGGGGAGCTGTTTTTT.

The chain recombines TRBV9 with TRBJ2-1; TRBD2 matches at 11 bases. Trimming at V came to 3 bases and at J to 5 bases, leaving 4 bases not matched to a gene. CDR1 is SGDLS and CDR2 is YYNGEE in the germline V gene. The CDR3 totals 15 residues. The CDR3 DNA follows: TGTGCCAGCAGCGCCCTAGCGGGGGGCAACAATGAGCAGTTCTTC. Protein sequence: CASSALAGGNNEQFF.

This clone was found once. The V call is TRBV11-1, the J call TRBJ2-7; no reliable D call. This CDR3 region has 11 residues. From germline, CDR1 is SGHAT and CDR2 FQDESV (reference sequence). V shed 4 bases and J shed 2 bases, with 3 bases lying between them. The CDR3 nucleotides read TGTGCCAGCAGCTCCACCTACGAGCAGTACTTC. This translates into CASSSTYEQYF.

This rearrangement joins TRBV27 to TRBJ1-6; weak D call: TRBD1 (6 bases). Looked up from germline, CDR1 is MNHEY and CDR2 is SMNVEV (reference sequence). Trimming stripped 7 bases from V and 4 bases from J, with 8 bases between. The CDR3 consists of 13 residues. CDR3 amino acids: CASTGQYNSPLHF. The CDR3 DNA reads as TGTGCCAGCACTGGACAGTATAATTCACCCCTCCACTTT.

The chain is built from TRBV7-8 and TRBJ2-1, with 8 bases aligning to TRBD2. This CDR3 is built from 15 residues. Germline assignment: CDR1 SGHVS and CDR2 FQNEAQ. The junction had 3 bases not matched to a gene; V was cut back by 1 base and J by 4 bases. The DNA of the CDR3 is TGTGCCAGCAGCTTAGAAACTAGCGGATACAATGAGCAGTTCTTC. Translation: CASSLETSGYNEQFF.

The chain recombines TRBV7-3 with TRBJ2-3; 11 bases map to TRBD2. CDR1 and CDR2 (germline): SGHTA, FQGTGA. J gave up 0 bases and V 2 bases, and 1 base lay outside the gene matches. The CDR3 loop spans 16 amino acids. CDR3 nucleotide sequence: TGTGCCAGCAGCTTAGTAGCGGGGGGGAGCACAGATACGCAGTATTTT. Translation: CASSLVAGGSTDTQYF. Combining the CDR3 with reference TRBV7-3 and TRBJ2-3 gives the whole variable domain GAGVSQTPSNKVTEKGKYVELRCDPISGHTALYWYRQSLGQGPEFLIYFQGTGAADDSGLPNDRFFAVRPEGSVSTLKIQRTERGDSAVYLCASSLVAGGSTDTQYFGPGTRLTVL.

The chain links TRBV14 to TRBJ2-5; 8 bases align to TRBD2. Looked up from germline, CDR1 is SGHDN and CDR2 is FVKESK. The CDR3 runs 16 residues. Trimming cost V 0 bases and J 2 bases; bases outside gene matches: 5. The CDR3 bases are TGTGCCAGCAGCCAAGATATTAGCGGGGAACAAGAGACCCAGTACTTC. It specifies CASSQDISGEQETQYF.

The chain links TRBV7-2 to TRBJ2-1; 11 bases are a match to TRBD2. Germline V gene data show CDR1 as SGHTA and CDR2 as FQGNSA. V trimming: 6 bases; J trimming: 9 bases; junction bases outside the gene matches: 7. CDR3 length equals 14 residues. CDR3 nucleotide sequence: TGTGCCAGCAGACTTAGCGGGGGGGCCCCTGAGCAGTTCTTC. It yields the protein CASRLSGGAPEQFF.

This chain joins TRBV9 and TRBJ1-2; 10 nucleotides line up with TRBD1. After removal of 5 bases from V and 4 bases from J, the junction contained 11 bases not matched to a gene. The CDR3 loop spans 16 amino acids. Germline values: CDR1 SGDLS, CDR2 YYNGEE. The CDR3 sequence is CASRTLPGQGSYGYTF. In nucleotides, the CDR3 is TGTGCCAGCAGAACCTTGCCGGGACAGGGGTCCTATGGCTACACCTTC.

The rearrangement uses TRBV6-5 and TRBJ2-2; D not certain. The CDR3 has 14 amino acids. V gave up 7 bases and J gave up 3 bases, with 12 bases separating them. The germline V gene encodes CDR1 MNHEY and CDR2 SVGAGI. The CDR3 here is CASNDRADTGELFF. The CDR3 DNA is TGTGCCAGCAACGATCGGGCAGACACCGGGGAGCTGTTTTTT.

This clone turned up a few times. The chain recombines TRBV7-8 with TRBJ2-5; D not certain. This CDR3 is built from 13 residues. V lost 5 bases and J 4 bases, leaving 11 bases between the germline ends. The germline V gene encodes CDR1 SGHVS and CDR2 FQNEAQ. The CDR3 region is CASSGPSGETQYF. For the CDR3, the DNA is TGTGCCAGCAGCGGACCCTCCGGAGAGACCCAGTACTTC.

V gene TRBV6-6 combines with J gene TRBJ2-2; D is perhaps TRBD1 (6 bases). CDR1 is MNHNY and CDR2 is SVGAGI in the germline V gene (reference sequence). The CDR3 length is 13 residues. The ends were cut back, 6 bases at V and 4 bases at J, with 9 bases in the middle. CDR3 sequence reads: CASSPRGTGELFF. DNA of the CDR3: TGTGCCAGCAGCCCCAGGGGCACCGGGGAGCTGTTTTTT.

This chain uses TRBV5-1 with TRBJ2-3; TRBD1 aligns across 8 bases. V was pared by 4 bases and J by 0 bases, with 7 bases of the junction left unmatched. Germline V gene sequence: CDR1 SGHRS, CDR2 YFSETQ. The CDR3 loop spans 16 amino acids. This CDR3 reads CASSPGQGRSTDTQYF. CDR3 in DNA: TGCGCCAGCAGCCCCGGACAGGGACGTAGCACAGATACGCAGTATTTT.

The V call is TRBV5-1, the J call TRBJ2-1; D is perhaps TRBD1 or TRBD2 (5 bases each). Germline lookup yields CDR1 SGHRS and CDR2 YFSETQ. The CDR3 extends over 13 amino acids. The V gene lost 4 bases and the J gene lost 2 bases, with 7 bases spanning the gap. The CDR3 sequence: CASSGDAYNEQFF. The CDR3 region has the DNA TGCGCCAGCAGCGGGGACGCCTACAATGAGCAGTTCTTC.

This sequence joins TRBV20-1 and TRBJ1-2; TRBD1 is a possible D gene (6 bases). The CDR3 length is 11 residues. The V gene lost 5 bases and the J gene lost 4 bases, with 8 bases spanning the gap. Germline assignment: CDR1 DFQATT and CDR2 SNEGSKA (reference sequence). CDR3 protein: CSARQAYGYTF. The CDR3 DNA is TGCAGTGCTCGACAGGCCTATGGCTACACCTTC.

The genes are TRBV7-3 and TRBJ1-1, with D hard to call. This CDR3 is 13 amino acids long. The V gene lost 5 bases and the J gene lost 1 base, with 8 bases spanning the gap. Germline V CDR1 and CDR2: SGHTA, FQGTGA. The CDR3, as DNA: TGTGCCAGCAGCCCACTGGGGAACACTGAAGCTTTCTTT. It translates to CASSPLGNTEAFF. The full variable domain, its missing parts supplied by reference TRBV7-3 and TRBJ1-1, is GAGVSQTPSNKVTEKGKYVELRCDPISGHTALYWYRQSLGQGPEFLIYFQGTGAADDSGLPNDRFFAVRPEGSVSTLKIQRTERGDSAVYLCASSPLGNTEAFFGQGTRLTVV.

The chain has TRBV7-3 and TRBJ2-1; D is possibly TRBD2 (5 bases). This CDR3 spans 15 amino acids. The germline V and J ends were trimmed by 4 bases and 5 bases, with 15 bases remaining between them. Germline V gene data show CDR1 as SGHTA and CDR2 as FQGTGA. The CDR3 region is CASSSTLGSDNEQFF. The CDR3 DNA is TGTGCCAGCAGCTCGACCCTTGGGAGCGACAATGAGCAGTTCTTC.

The gene calls are TRBV30 and TRBJ1-3; D uncertain. The ends were cut back, 4 bases at V and 0 bases at J, with 16 bases in the middle. This CDR3 spans 16 amino acids. The germline gives CDR1 GTSNPN, CDR2 SVGIG (reference sequence). Written as DNA, the CDR3 is TGTGCCTGGAAACCCCGGGCCAGGAGCTCTGGAAACACCATATATTTT. Protein: CAWKPRARSSGNTIYF.

The chain uses TRBV5-6 and TRBJ1-2, with 10 positions matching TRBD1. Germline V gene sequence: CDR1 SGHDT, CDR2 YYEEEE. With V trimmed by 4 bases and J by 9 bases, 6 bases remained unmatched. The CDR3 has 13 residues. The CDR3 spells CASSTRDRGRYTF. CDR3 nucleotides: TGTGCCAGCAGCACCCGGGACAGGGGTCGCTACACCTTC.

DNA of the CDR3: TGTGCCAGTAGTATAGATTATCCCTCGCTGACTGGCTACACCTTC. Its translation is CASSIDYPSLTGYTF. V and J are TRBV19 and TRBJ1-2; D ambiguous. Germline V gene sequence: CDR1 LNHDA, CDR2 SQIVND (reference sequence). This CDR3 comprises 15 residues. The V end lost 0 bases, the J end lost 7 bases, and 15 bases lay between the germline ends. The full variable domain, its missing parts supplied by reference TRBV19 and TRBJ1-2, is DGGITQSPKYLFRKEGQNVTLSCEQNLNHDAMYWYRQDPGQGLRLIYYSQIVNDFQKGDIAEGYSVSREKKESFPLTVTSAQKNPTAFYLCASSIDYPSLTGYTFGSGTRLTVV.

This sequence joins TRBV6-5 and TRBJ2-7; 8 bases agree with TRBD1. CDR3 size: 13 residues. V was pared by 6 bases and J by 5 bases, with 6 bases of the junction left unmatched. Germline V gives CDR1 MNHEY, CDR2 SVGAGI. CDR3 amino acids: CASSDRGFHEQYF. The CDR3 DNA reads as TGTGCCAGCAGCGACAGGGGTTTCCACGAGCAGTACTTC.

The V gene is TRBV30, the J gene TRBJ2-3; 12 bases fit TRBD2. The CDR3 contains 19 residues. The V and J ends lost 3 bases and 5 bases, in that order; junction bases with no gene match: 18. Per the germline V gene, CDR1 is GTSNPN and CDR2 is SVGIG (reference sequence). The CDR3 is CAWRYPTPTLAGGRDTQYF. The CDR3, as DNA: TGTGCCTGGAGATACCCAACACCCACTCTAGCGGGGGGGCGAGATACGCAGTATTTT.

The gene calls are TRBV6-5 and TRBJ2-7; TRBD1 matches 7 bases. J was trimmed by 5 bases and V by 8 bases; bases with no gene match: 6. Germline CDR1 and CDR2: MNHEY and SVGAGI. The CDR3 is 12 amino acids. CDR3 sequence: CASGNRGNEQYF. The CDR3, as DNA: TGTGCCAGCGGGAACAGGGGTAACGAGCAGTACTTC.

This clone appeared once. The rearrangement uses TRBV7-6 and TRBJ2-1, with D possibly called TRBD1 or TRBD2 (5 bases each). CDR3 length equals 13 residues. The V and J ends lost 10 bases and 2 bases respectively, with 12 bases between them. The germline gives CDR1 SGHVS, CDR2 FNYEAQ. CDR3 residues: CATSGRAYNEQFF. CDR3 in DNA: TGTGCCACCTCGGGACGGGCCTACAATGAGCAGTTCTTC.